This entry lists 5 T cell receptor beta chains sequenced from one sample in a study of shared clonotypes between healthy human individuals (dated by TCRdb to about 2020). Receptor amplification or capture employed the immunoSEQ multiplex PCR assay. TCRdb carries this immuneACCESS record with in-frame sequences only. Its versions omit some clonotypes, under half of them owing to an unresolved V gene in the studies checked, with the rest unexplained. The sample profile shows about 460,000 clones; roughly 80% of them were found once. Together, the top ten hold about 12% of the sample. Sequencing used PBMCs. Receptors were obtained from a woman aged 35 to 49 in good health. Some clones in this sample may be carry-over from other donors' samples.

The J gene is TRBJ2-1, the V gene TRBV9, with D perhaps matching TRBD2 (5 bases). The V end lost 3 bases, the J end lost 0 bases, and 10 bases lay between the germline ends. This CDR3 region has 15 residues. Per germline, CDR1 SGDLS and CDR2 YYNGEE. The CDR3 loop reads CASSEVGSSYNEQFF. The CDR3 DNA follows: TGTGCCAGCAGCGAAGTAGGGAGCTCCTACAATGAGCAGTTCTTC.

V and J are TRBV7-9 and TRBJ2-5; D is uncertain. V lost 5 bases and J 12 bases, leaving 22 bases between the germline ends. Germline V CDR1 and CDR2: SEHNR, FQNEAQ (reference sequence). This CDR3 has 14 residues. CDR3 sequence (DNA): TGTGCCAGCAGCCCCAGCTCGGCCTTATATGTGGAGTACTTC. Translation gives CASSPSSALYVEYF.

At least ten counts were recorded for this clone. The chain has TRBV29-1 and TRBJ2-1, with no clear D. The V end lost 0 bases, the J end lost 5 bases, and 8 bases lay between the germline ends. Germline V lookup: CDR1 SQVTM, CDR2 ANQGSEA. The CDR3 contains 13 residues. CDR3 sequence (DNA): TGCAGCGTTGAAGATCTTCCCCACAATGAGCAGTTCTTC. Protein: CSVEDLPHNEQFF.

Comments on this clone: Just one base apart from a much larger clone, this may be a read error. This rearrangement joins TRBV4-3 to TRBJ2-1; TRBD1 aligns across 10 bases. This CDR3 region has 18 residues. Germline CDR1 is LGHNA and CDR2 is YSLEER. DNA for the CDR3: TGCGCCAGCAGCCAAGATCCGTCGGGACAGGGGATTTACAGTGAGCAGTTCTTC. Protein: CASSQDPSGQGIYSEQFF.

CDR3 nucleotide sequence: TGTGCCAGCACTCCGACAGGGGCCAATCAGCCCCAGCATTTT. It specifies CASTPTGANQPQHF. The chain uses TRBV6-1 and TRBJ1-5; 8 nucleotides line up with TRBD1. The CDR3 covers 14 residues. Germline CDR1 is MNHNS and CDR2 is SASEGT. V lost 7 bases to trimming and J lost 3 bases; unmatched junction nucleotides: 5.